This is a list of T cell receptor beta chains from one sample in a study of T cell changes during pregnancy in multiple sclerosis. Only in-frame clones appear in the TCRdb table, and some are missing; sequencing was by immunoSEQ multiplex PCR. The repertoire holds about 110,000 clones, with more than 85% as singletons. The material was peripheral blood, obtained in the third trimester of pregnancy. These TCRs come from a female donor with multiple sclerosis, enrolled in a pregnancy study. Both conserved end residues are part of each CDR3. Fields, in order: D gene, J gene, V gene, clone size, CDR3 DNA, CDR3 protein. D genes are given only for firm matches. The listing skips clone size in some rows; elsewhere it reads once, few, many or a size class.

>.|TRBJ1-5|TRBV9|.
TGTGCCAGCAGCCTACGGGGGGCCGGGAGAGAGCCCCAGCATTTT
CASSLRGAGREPQHF
>.|TRBJ2-5|TRBV6-1|.
TGTGCCAGCAGGAGAGGGAGGGGGGGGAGGGAGACCCAGTACTTC
CASRRGRGGRETQYF
>TRBD1|TRBJ1-2|TRBV10-3|.
TGTGCCATCAGTGAGTCGACAGGGGACCCTACCCTTAACTATGGCTACACCTTC
CAISESTGDPTLNYGYTF
>.|TRBJ2-2|TRBV10-3|.
TGTGCCATCAGTGAGTATGGGACTTCCGCACCAGACACCGGGGAGCTGTTTTTT
CAISEYGTSAPDTGELFF
>TRBD2|TRBJ2-7|TRBV7-3|.
TGTGCCAGCAGCTACACCGGGACTAGCAGCGAGCAGTACTTC
CASSYTGTSSEQYF
>TRBD1|TRBJ1-2|TRBV15|.
TGTGCCACCAGCTTACCGAGGGGACAGAGCACCTTC
CATSLPRGQSTF
>.|TRBJ2-7|TRBV7-9|.
TGTGCCAGCAGCTTGTTGCCAGACTCCTACGAGCAGTACTTC
CASSLLPDSYEQYF
>TRBD2|TRBJ2-2|TRBV5-1|.
TGCGCCAGCAGCAATCTAGCGGGGAACCCCTTTTTT
CASSNLAGNPFF
>TRBD1|TRBJ2-1|TRBV5-5|.
TGTGCCAGCAGCACTAGAGGACAGGGCGCCTACAATGAGCAGTTCTTC
CASSTRGQGAYNEQFF
>.|TRBJ2-5|TRBV29-1|.
TGCAGCGTTAGTCCGGGAGAGACCCAGTACTTC
CSVSPGETQYF
>.|TRBJ1-1|TRBV5-1|.
TGCGCCAGCAGCTTGGGTAGCGGGGAAGACCTCTATTTCTTT
CASSLGSGEDLYFF
>.|TRBJ1-1|TRBV6-1|.
TGTGCCAGCAGTGAGGACAGCCGACGAGCTTTCTTT
CASSEDSRRAFF
>TRBD2|TRBJ2-5|TRBV7-9|.
TGTGCCAGCAGCCCCATCCCGGGGGGGTTTAGGGAGACCCAGTACTTC
CASSPIPGGFRETQYF
>.|TRBJ2-3|TRBV29-1|.
TGCAGCGTTCTTCAACAGGTCAGCAGATCCACAGATACGCAGTATTTT
CSVLQQVSRSTDTQYF
>.|TRBJ2-7|TRBV19|few
TGTGCTTGGGACAACCTTTACGAGCAGTACTTC
CAWDNLYEQYF
>.|TRBJ1-2|TRBV4-2|.
TGTGCCAGCAGCCAAGATCGGAGTTTCGATGGCTACACCTTC
CASSQDRSFDGYTF
>.|TRBJ1-1|TRBV11-2|.
TGTGCCAGCAGCTTTAGTCCAGGGACACCCACTGAAGCTTTCTTT
CASSFSPGTPTEAFF
>.|TRBJ2-2|TRBV14|.
TGTGCCAGCAGCCATCGGGGAAGAACCGGGGAGCTGTTTTTT
CASSHRGRTGELFF
>TRBD2|TRBJ2-1|TRBV7-8|.
TGTGCCAGCAGCGATGAGCGGGAAAGGTACAATGAGCAGTTCTTC
CASSDERERYNEQFF
>TRBD2|TRBJ2-5|TRBV2|.
TGTGCCAGCAAAGAGACTAGCGATTGGACTGGGACCCAGTACTTC
CASKETSDWTGTQYF
>TRBD1|TRBJ2-6|TRBV11-2|.
TGTGCCAGCAGCCCCGGGACAGGTCCAGGAGCCAACGTCCTGACTTTC
CASSPGTGPGANVLTF
>.|TRBJ2-7|TRBV28|.
TGTGCCAGCAGTTTATTACTTAGCGCGTTAGAGCAGTACTTC
CASSLLLSALEQYF
>.|TRBJ1-5|TRBV28|.
TGTGCCAGCACCCCGGGGGAAGGCGGCAATCAGCCCCAGCATTTT
CASTPGEGGNQPQHF
>.|TRBJ1-1|TRBV7-8|.
TGTGCCAGCAGTCACAGCGACAGCAAATGGACTGAAGCTTTCTTT
CASSHSDSKWTEAFF
>.|TRBJ2-6|TRBV7-6|.
TGTGCCAGCAGCTTAAGGCTAGGTGGGGCCAACGTCCTGACTTTC
CASSLRLGGANVLTF
>.|TRBJ1-1|TRBV11-2|.
TGTGCCAGCAGCTTAAGCAGGCAGACTGAAGCTTTCTTT
CASSLSRQTEAFF
>TRBD1|TRBJ2-5|TRBV19|.
TGTGCCAGTAGGGGGACAGGGGGCTTAGAGACCCAGTACTTC
CASRGTGGLETQYF
>TRBD1|TRBJ1-1|TRBV11-2|.
TGTGCCAGCAGCTTAGACAGACACAGGGGAACTGAAGCTTTCTTT
CASSLDRHRGTEAFF
>TRBD1|TRBJ1-2|TRBV25-1|.
TGTGCCAGCAGTGAAGCGACAGGGAAGTCGGACTATGGCTACACCTTC
CASSEATGKSDYGYTF
>TRBD2|TRBJ2-1|TRBV14|.
TGTGCCAGCAGCCTAGCGGGGGTGAGCTCCTACAATGAGCAGTTCTTC
CASSLAGVSSYNEQFF
>.|TRBJ1-2|TRBV5-1|.
TGCGCCAGCAGCTTGGATAGCGTCAGAACCTATGGCTACACCTTC
CASSLDSVRTYGYTF
>.|TRBJ2-5|TRBV5-1|.
TGCGCCAGCAGCTTCGAGATCCAAGAGACCCAGTACTTC
CASSFEIQETQYF
>.|TRBJ2-3|TRBV28|.
TGTGCCAGCAGTTCCCCTAGCACAGATACGCAGTATTTT
CASSSPSTDTQYF
>.|TRBJ1-2|TRBV5-4|.
TGTGCCAGCAGCTATCCAGGCCTTACCCTCGGCTATGGCTACACCTTC
CASSYPGLTLGYGYTF
>TRBD2|TRBJ2-7|TRBV7-2|.
TGTGCCAGCACCCCCACCGGACTAGGTTTAACTTACGAGCAGTACTTC
CASTPTGLGLTYEQYF
>.|TRBJ1-6|TRBV7-8|few
TGTGCCAGCAGCCCGAGAGTTACCTTAGCTTCACCCCTCCACTTT
CASSPRVTLASPLHF
>.|TRBJ1-5|TRBV15|once
TGTGCCACCAGCAGAGATTATGGGAGGGATCAGCCCCAGCATTTT
CATSRDYGRDQPQHF
>TRBD1|TRBJ1-1|TRBV27|.
TGTGCCAGCATATCCCAGGGGGCAGGGACTGAAGCTTTCTTT
CASISQGAGTEAFF
>.|TRBJ2-3|TRBV5-1|.
TGCGCCAGCAACCCTCCACTGACAGATACGCAGTATTTT
CASNPPLTDTQYF
>TRBD2|TRBJ2-1|TRBV2|.
TGTGCCAGCAGTGGTGAACTAGCGGGACGCAATGAGCAGTTCTTC
CASSGELAGRNEQFF
>.|TRBJ2-6|TRBV27|.
TGTGCCAGCAGCCAACACCGCTCTGGGGCCAACGTCCTGACTTTC
CASSQHRSGANVLTF
>TRBD1|TRBJ1-4|TRBV4-1|.
TGCGCCAGCAGCCGGGGACAGCCACGGGGTGAAAAACTGTTTTTT
CASSRGQPRGEKLFF
>TRBD1|TRBJ1-5|TRBV28|.
TGTGCCAGCAGCTGGGACAGGGGGGTCAATCAGCCCCAGCATTTT
CASSWDRGVNQPQHF
>TRBD2|TRBJ2-5|TRBV27|.
TGTGCCAGCTCAAAGCCGGGACTAGCGGGAGAAGAGACCCAGTACTTC
CASSKPGLAGEETQYF
>.|TRBJ1-4|TRBV28|.
TGTGCCAGCAGTTTGACAGCCGTTGAAAAACTGTTTTTT
CASSLTAVEKLFF
>TRBD1|TRBJ1-4|TRBV6-1|.
TGTGCCAGCAGTGAAGCGCTAGGGACAGATGAAAAACTGTTTTTT
CASSEALGTDEKLFF
>.|TRBJ1-5|TRBV15|.
TGTGCCACCAGCAGAGGTTTCGGGGGTAATCAACCCCAGCATTTT
CATSRGFGGNQPQHF